Presented here are 21 T cell receptor beta chains from one specimen sequenced in a study of cytomegalovirus exposure and HLA in healthy donors. PCR used 60 Vbeta primers and 13 Jbeta primers. Data came from immunoSEQ multiplex PCR; TCRdb stores just in-frame clones and leaves some out. The profile shows approximately 100,000 clones, around three quarters of them singletons. The sample consisted of PBMCs. The receptors derive from a female donor in good health and CMV-seropositive.

V usage is TRBV7-9 and J usage is TRBJ1-6; D perhaps matches TRBD1 (5 bases). The CDR3 length is 15 residues. Per germline, CDR1 SEHNR and CDR2 FQNEAQ (reference sequence). Trimming stripped 7 bases from V and 6 bases from J, with 16 bases between. Here the CDR3 DNA reads TGTGCCAGCACCGTAAACCAGGGTTCTAATTCACCCCTCCACTTT. Translation gives CASTVNQGSNSPLHF.

The V call is TRBV5-1, the J call TRBJ2-3; 8 nucleotides align to TRBD2. The V segment lost 1 base and the J segment 1 base; nucleotides outside the gene matches: 11. The CDR3 runs to 18 residues. CDR1 and CDR2 (germline): SGHRS, YFSETQ. CDR3 loop: CASSLPVRGGTRTDTQYF. The CDR3 DNA sequence: TGCGCCAGCAGCTTGCCAGTACGGGGGGGGACACGCACAGATACGCAGTATTTT. The whole variable domain, remainder taken from reference TRBV5-1 and TRBJ2-3, is KAGVTQTPRYLIKTRGQQVTLSCSPISGHRSVSWYQQTPGQGLQFLFEYFSETQRNKGNFPGRFSGRQFSNSRSEMNVSTLELGDSALYLCASSLPVRGGTRTDTQYFGPGTRLTVL.

V is TRBV5-1 and J is TRBJ2-5; TRBD2 matches at 11 bases. TRBJ2-7 explains the end of the DNA better; the J call may be wrong. CDR1 is SGHRS and CDR2 is YFSETQ in the germline V gene. The CDR3 spans 16 residues. The CDR3 sequence is CASSISGLAAFYEQYF. Written as DNA, the CDR3 is TGCGCCAGCAGCATATCGGGACTAGCGGCGTTCTACGAGCAGTACTTC.

The chain has TRBV19 and TRBJ1-5, with TRBD1 matching 7 bases. Germline CDR1 LNHDA, CDR2 SQIVND (reference sequence). The CDR3 is 11 amino acids. Trimming removed 5 bases from V and 16 bases from J; junction bases left unmatched: 8. CDR3 bases: TGTGCCAGTAGTCCCCCGGGACAGCTCCATTTT. Translated, it gives CASSPPGQLHF. Supplemented by reference TRBV19 and TRBJ1-5, the full variable domain reads DGGITQSPKYLFRKEGQNVTLSCEQNLNHDAMYWYRQDPGQGLRLIYYSQIVNDFQKGDIAEGYSVSREKKESFPLTVTSAQKNPTAFYLCASSPPGQLHFGDGTRLSIL.

Worth noting for this clone: The junction and the germline gene differ at one end; a read error may be behind it. This chain links TRBV7-9 with TRBJ1-2; 9 bases are a match to TRBD1. The germline gives CDR1 SEHNR, CDR2 FQNEAQ (reference sequence). There are 18 residues in the CDR3. CDR3 residues: CSSSLWAGTGTNNYGYTF. The CDR3 nucleotides read TGTTCCAGCAGCTTATGGGCCGGGACAGGGACAAATAACTATGGCTACACCTTC.

The chain uses TRBV7-2 and TRBJ2-7; 9 nucleotides match TRBD2. Germline V gene data show CDR1 as SGHTA and CDR2 as FQGNSA. The CDR3 loop spans 15 amino acids. V was pared by 4 bases and J by 5 bases, with 9 bases of the junction left unmatched. The CDR3 DNA reads TGTGCCAGCAGCTCCATAGCGGGGGTTGTCCACGAGCAGTACTTC. Its protein product is CASSSIAGVVHEQYF.

The chain joins TRBV30 to TRBJ1-2; no clear D. V dropped 3 bases and J dropped 5 bases, with 13 bases sitting between them. CDR1 and CDR2 from the germline V gene are GTSNPN and SVGIG (reference sequence). The CDR3 totals 13 residues. The CDR3 spells CAWRRTVEYGYTF. The CDR3 DNA reads as TGTGCCTGGAGACGTACAGTGGAATATGGCTACACCTTC. The full variable domain, completed using reference TRBV30 and TRBJ1-2, is SQTIHQWPATLVQPVGSPLSLECTVEGTSNPNLYWYRQAAGRGLQLLFYSVGIGQISSEVPQNLSASRPQDRQFILSSKKLLLSDSGFYLCAWRRTVEYGYTFGSGTRLTVV.

The genes are TRBV10-3 and TRBJ1-2; the D gene is possibly TRBD1 (5 bases). CDR1 and CDR2 (germline): ENHRY, SYGVKD. The CDR3 contains 14 residues. The V end was cut by 6 bases, the J end by 8 bases, with 19 bases between. The CDR3 is CAISKQTVPRGYTF. The DNA for the CDR3 is TGTGCCATCAGCAAACAGACAGTCCCACGGGGCTACACCTTC.

The genes are TRBV4-1 and TRBJ2-7; 9 positions agree with TRBD1. The V and J ends lost 1 base and 6 bases, in that order; junction bases with no gene match: 4. This CDR3 is 14 amino acids long. The V gene's germline CDR1 is MGHRA and CDR2 YSYEKL. The CDR3 protein is CASSQGGTGSEQYF. CDR3 in DNA: TGCGCCAGCAGCCAAGGGGGGACAGGGAGCGAGCAGTACTTC.

This clone was detected only once. This chain joins TRBV11-3 and TRBJ2-3; 8 bases are shared with TRBD1. J gave up 3 bases and V 5 bases, and 7 bases lay outside the gene matches. The length of the CDR3 is 15 residues. The germline V gene has CDR1 SGHNT and CDR2 YENEEA. Here the CDR3 DNA reads TGTGCCAGCAGCCCCCGGACAGGGATAACAGATACGCAGTATTTT. It translates to CASSPRTGITDTQYF. The full variable domain, with the rest looked up from reference TRBV11-3 and TRBJ2-3, is EAGVVQSPRYKIIEKKQPVAFWCNPISGHNTLYWYLQNLGQGPELLIRYENEEAVDDSQLPKDRFSAERLKGVDSTLKIQPAELGDSAVYLCASSPRTGITDTQYFGPGTRLTVL.

CDR3 sequence: CASREPGQGDYGYTF. For the CDR3, the DNA is TGTGCCAGCAGGGAACCGGGACAGGGCGACTATGGCTACACCTTC. The chain has TRBV6-5 and TRBJ1-2; TRBD1 matches 9 bases. Germline CDR1 is MNHEY and CDR2 is SVGAGI. J was trimmed by 3 bases and V by 6 bases; bases with no gene match: 8. This CDR3 comprises 15 residues.

V is TRBV6-1 and J is TRBJ1-1; 10 nucleotides agree with TRBD1. Germline CDR1 MNHNS, CDR2 SASEGT. The V segment lost 3 bases and the J segment 11 bases; nucleotides outside the gene matches: 6. This CDR3 has 13 amino acids. Here the CDR3 reads CASSDIRQGAAFF. CDR3 nucleotides: TGTGCCAGCAGTGACATTAGACAGGGGGCGGCTTTCTTT.

This chain links TRBV13 with TRBJ1-6; D is possibly TRBD1 (6 bases). Germline lookup yields CDR1 PRHDT and CDR2 FYEKMQ (reference sequence). The CDR3 extends over 15 amino acids. Trimming left V 3 bases short and J 8 bases short, with 14 bases between. CDR3 sequence (DNA): TGTGCCAGCAGCTTCCGGGGACGACAGGATTCACCCCTCCACTTT. It encodes CASSFRGRQDSPLHF.

The chain couples TRBV15 to TRBJ2-7; 7 nucleotides agree with TRBD1. The CDR3 extends over 13 amino acids. Germline V CDR1 and CDR2: LNHNV, YYDKDF (reference sequence). With V trimmed by 3 bases and J by 3 bases, 2 bases remained unmatched. The CDR3 nucleotides read TGTGCCACCAGCAGGGGACAGTTCTACGAGCAGTACTTC. It specifies CATSRGQFYEQYF.

This rearrangement joins TRBV6-5 to TRBJ1-1, with TRBD1 identical over 7 bases. Germline CDR1 is MNHEY and CDR2 is SVGAGI. V shed 6 bases and J 10 bases; nucleotides not matched to a gene: 11. This CDR3 region has 13 residues. This CDR3 is CASRETGEIGAFF. CDR3 nucleotide sequence: TGTGCCAGCAGGGAAACAGGGGAGATTGGAGCTTTCTTT.

The V and J genes are TRBV6-6 and TRBJ2-3, with 7 bases identical to TRBD1. The V gene end was trimmed by 6 bases and the J gene end by 2 bases; junction bases not matched to a gene: 8. The germline gives CDR1 MNHNY, CDR2 SVGAGI (reference sequence). CDR3 length: 15 residues. CDR3 amino acids: CASSPVRGPTDTQYF. CDR3 DNA: TGTGCCAGCAGCCCAGTAAGGGGGCCCACAGATACGCAGTATTTT.

The chain uses TRBV2 and TRBJ1-3; 7 nucleotides match TRBD1. This CDR3 has 15 amino acids. In germline, CDR1 is SNHLY, CDR2 FYNNEI. The trim removed 6 bases at V and 2 bases at J, leaving 7 bases unmatched. For the CDR3, the DNA is TGTGCCAGCAGCCGACAGGGAACGACTGGAAACACCATATATTTT. Its protein is CASSRQGTTGNTIYF.

The chain combines TRBV11-3 with TRBJ2-3; no clear D. V shed 5 bases and J shed 1 base, with 10 bases lying between them. CDR1 and CDR2 from the germline V gene are SGHNT and YENEEA. This CDR3 has 14 residues. CDR3 region: CASSGALGTDTQYF. The DNA for the CDR3 is TGTGCCAGCAGCGGAGCGTTGGGCACAGATACGCAGTATTTT.

This sequence joins TRBV19 and TRBJ1-4, with D tentatively TRBD1 (5 bases). The CDR3 is 15 residues long. Germline V CDR1 and CDR2: LNHDA, SQIVND (reference sequence). The germline V and J ends were trimmed by 1 base and 7 bases, with 13 bases remaining between them. The DNA for the CDR3 is TGTGCCAGTAGTATAGCTGCGGGGCTGGGTGAAAAACTGTTTTTT. Encoded protein: CASSIAAGLGEKLFF.

V is TRBV6-4 and J is TRBJ2-5; TRBD2 aligns across 10 bases. CDR1 and CDR2 (germline): MRHNA, SNTAGT. After removal of 6 bases from V and 1 base from J, the junction contained 8 bases not matched to a gene. The CDR3 consists of 16 residues. CDR3 residues: CASSRLAGEGQETQYF. In DNA, the CDR3 is TGTGCCAGCAGCCGACTAGCGGGCGAGGGCCAAGAGACCCAGTACTTC.

V is TRBV7-8 and J is TRBJ2-5; 7 bases line up with TRBD2. V shed 1 base and J 4 bases; nucleotides not matched to a gene: 6. The length of the CDR3 is 15 residues. Looked up from germline, CDR1 is SGHVS and CDR2 is FQNEAQ. CDR3 coding DNA: TGTGCCAGCAGCTTAGGGGGCGGGGGAGGAGAGACCCAGTACTTC. It yields the protein CASSLGGGGGETQYF.